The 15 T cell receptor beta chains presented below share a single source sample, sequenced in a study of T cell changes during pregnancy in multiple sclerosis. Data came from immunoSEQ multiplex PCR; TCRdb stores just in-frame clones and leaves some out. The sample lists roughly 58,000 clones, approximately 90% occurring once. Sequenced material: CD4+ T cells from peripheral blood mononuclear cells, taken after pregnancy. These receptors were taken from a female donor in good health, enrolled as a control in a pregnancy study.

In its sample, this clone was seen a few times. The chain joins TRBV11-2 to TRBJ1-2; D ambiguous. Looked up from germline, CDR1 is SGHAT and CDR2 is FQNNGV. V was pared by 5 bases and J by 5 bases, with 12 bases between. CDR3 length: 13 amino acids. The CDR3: CASSPGTGYGYTF. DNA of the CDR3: TGTGCCAGCAGCCCCGGAACGGGGTATGGCTACACCTTC.

The CDR3 spells CASSPTVSGNTIYF. The CDR3 DNA is TGTGCCAGCAGTCCGACAGTCTCTGGAAACACCATATATTTT. The chain has TRBV7-6 and TRBJ1-3; D is perhaps TRBD1 (5 bases). Deletions cut 6 bases from V and 0 bases from J, with 9 bases between. This CDR3 spans 14 amino acids. Germline V gives CDR1 SGHVS, CDR2 FNYEAQ.

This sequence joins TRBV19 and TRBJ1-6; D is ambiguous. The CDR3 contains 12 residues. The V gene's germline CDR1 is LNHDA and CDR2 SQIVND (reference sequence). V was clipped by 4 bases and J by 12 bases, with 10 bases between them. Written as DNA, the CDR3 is TGTGCCAGTAGTACGAAACTTAGACCCCTCCACTTT. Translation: CASSTKLRPLHF.

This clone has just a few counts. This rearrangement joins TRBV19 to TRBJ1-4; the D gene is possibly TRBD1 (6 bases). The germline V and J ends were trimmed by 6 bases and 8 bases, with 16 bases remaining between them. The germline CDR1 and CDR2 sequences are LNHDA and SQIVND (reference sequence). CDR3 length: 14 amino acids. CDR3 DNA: TGTGCCAGTAGAAGACGACAGGTCCAGGAAAAACTGTTTTTT. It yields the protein CASRRRQVQEKLFF.

The CDR3 reads CASSQELAGYTF. Written as DNA, the CDR3 is TGTGCCAGCTCACAAGAATTGGCTGGCTACACCTTC. This chain joins TRBV18 and TRBJ1-2; no clear D gene. The V end was cut by 4 bases, the J end by 7 bases, with 10 bases between. The CDR3 covers 12 residues. In germline, CDR1 is KGHSH, CDR2 LQKENI.

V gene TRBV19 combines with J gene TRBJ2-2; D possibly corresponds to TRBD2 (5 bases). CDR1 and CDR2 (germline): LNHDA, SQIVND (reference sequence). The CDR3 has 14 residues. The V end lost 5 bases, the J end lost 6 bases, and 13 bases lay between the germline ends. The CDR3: CASSLTRDSGELFF. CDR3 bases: TGTGCCAGTAGTCTGACACGGGATTCCGGGGAGCTGTTTTTT. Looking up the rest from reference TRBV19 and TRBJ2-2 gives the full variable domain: DGGITQSPKYLFRKEGQNVTLSCEQNLNHDAMYWYRQDPGQGLRLIYYSQIVNDFQKGDIAEGYSVSREKKESFPLTVTSAQKNPTAFYLCASSLTRDSGELFFGEGSRLTVL.

The CDR3 DNA reads TGTGCCTGGAGTCGGGGAGCCTCCTCTGGAAACACCATATATTTT. This sequence encodes CAWSRGASSGNTIYF. The chain uses TRBV30 and TRBJ1-3; D call uncertain. V lost 2 bases to trimming and J lost 0 bases, with 11 bases between them. CDR3 size: 15 residues. Germline CDR1 and CDR2: GTSNPN and SVGIG (reference sequence).

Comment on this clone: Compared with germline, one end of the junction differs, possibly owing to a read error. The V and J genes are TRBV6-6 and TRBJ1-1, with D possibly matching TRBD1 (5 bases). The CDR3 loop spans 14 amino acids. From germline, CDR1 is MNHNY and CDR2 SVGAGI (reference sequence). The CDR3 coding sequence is TGTGCCAGCAGGCGACAGTTTTTGAACTCTGAAGCTTTCTTT. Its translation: CASRRQFLNSEAFF.

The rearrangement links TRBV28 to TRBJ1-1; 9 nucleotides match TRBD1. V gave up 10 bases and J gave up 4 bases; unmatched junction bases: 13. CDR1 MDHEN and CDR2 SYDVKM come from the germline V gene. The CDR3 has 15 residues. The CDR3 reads CATRLTGGFFTEAFF. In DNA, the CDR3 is TGTGCCACCCGGTTGACAGGGGGTTTCTTCACTGAAGCTTTCTTT.

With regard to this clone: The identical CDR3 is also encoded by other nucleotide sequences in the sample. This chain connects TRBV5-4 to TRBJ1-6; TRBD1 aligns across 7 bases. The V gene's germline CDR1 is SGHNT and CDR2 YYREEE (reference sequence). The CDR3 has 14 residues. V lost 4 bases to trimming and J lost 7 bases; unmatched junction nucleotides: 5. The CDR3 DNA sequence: TGTGCCAGCAGCCTACGGGACAGAAATTCACCCCTCCACTTT. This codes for CASSLRDRNSPLHF.

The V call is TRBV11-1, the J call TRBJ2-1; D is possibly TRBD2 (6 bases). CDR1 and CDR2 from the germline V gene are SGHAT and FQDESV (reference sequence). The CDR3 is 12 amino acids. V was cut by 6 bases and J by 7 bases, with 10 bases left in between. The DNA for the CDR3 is TGTGCCAGCAGGGGCGGGGTTAATGAGCAGTTCTTC. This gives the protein CASRGGVNEQFF.

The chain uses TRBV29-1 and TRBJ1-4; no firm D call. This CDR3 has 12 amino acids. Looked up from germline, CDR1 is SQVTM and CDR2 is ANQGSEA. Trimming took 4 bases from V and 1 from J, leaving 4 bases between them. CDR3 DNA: TGCAGCGTTGCTAGAACTAATGAAAAACTGTTTTTT. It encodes CSVARTNEKLFF.

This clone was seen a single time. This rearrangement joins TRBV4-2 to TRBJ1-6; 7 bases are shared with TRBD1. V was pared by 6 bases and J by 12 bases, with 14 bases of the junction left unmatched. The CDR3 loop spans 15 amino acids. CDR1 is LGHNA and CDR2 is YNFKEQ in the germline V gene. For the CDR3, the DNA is TGTGCCAGCAGTCTCGACCGACAGGGAAAAGGACCCCTCCACTTT. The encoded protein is CASSLDRQGKGPLHF.

CDR3 residues: CASGGHYGYTF. In nucleotides, the CDR3 is TGTGCCTCGGGGGGGCACTATGGCTACACCTTC. This chain connects TRBV2 to TRBJ1-2, with D maybe TRBD1 (6 bases). The CDR3 is 11 residues long. Germline CDR1 SNHLY, CDR2 FYNNEI. V was shortened by 11 bases and J by 3 bases, with 10 bases between the two germline ends.

The CDR3 DNA reads TGTGCCATCAGTGATAGGTGGGGAGACGAGCAGTACTTC. Its translation: CAISDRWGDEQYF. The chain has TRBV10-3 and TRBJ2-7; maybe TRBD2 (5 bases). CDR1 ENHRY and CDR2 SYGVKD come from the germline V gene. The CDR3 totals 13 residues. V lost 3 bases and J lost 5, with 11 bases in between.